The 5 T cell receptor beta chains presented below share a single source sample, sequenced in a study of blood T cell repertoires in COVID-19. Generated by immunoSEQ multiplex PCR, the TCRdb table keeps only in-frame clones and is missing some. The sample contains some 340,000 clones, under 85% of which appear only once. The sample was PBMCs or T cells enriched from blood (not recorded which). These receptors were taken from a woman between 45 and 60 years old who had recovered from COVID-19.

V and J are TRBV5-1 and TRBJ2-7, with 8 bases identical to TRBD2. CDR1 is SGHRS, CDR2 YFSETQ, per germline. The CDR3 consists of 14 residues. V lost 1 base and J lost 0; bases outside the gene matches: 0. The CDR3 is CASSLSGSSYEQYF. Here the CDR3 DNA reads TGCGCCAGCAGCTTGAGCGGGAGCTCCTACGAGCAGTACTTC.

V is TRBV27 and J is TRBJ2-7; TRBD1 agrees at 10 bases. The CDR3 is made up of 15 amino acids. In germline, CDR1 is MNHEY, CDR2 SMNVEV (reference sequence). V lost 4 bases and J lost 2; bases outside the gene matches: 5. CDR3 sequence (DNA): TGTGCCAGCAGTTCCGTCGGGACAGGGGCCTACGAGCAGTACTTC. This encodes CASSSVGTGAYEQYF.

This clone was seen a few times. The chain joins TRBV11-2 to TRBJ1-4; maybe TRBD1 (5 bases). CDR1 is SGHAT and CDR2 is FQNNGV in the germline V gene. V lost 2 bases, J lost 3 bases, and 10 bases lay in between. This CDR3 has 15 residues. The CDR3 loop reads CASSLNRGPNEKLFF. The CDR3 nucleotides are TGTGCCAGCAGCTTAAATAGGGGTCCTAATGAAAAACTGTTTTTT. The variable domain in full, with the rest retrieved from reference TRBV11-2 and TRBJ1-4, is EAGVAQSPRYKIIEKRQSVAFWCNPISGHATLYWYQQILGQGPKLLIQFQNNGVVDDSQLPKDRFSAERLKGVDSTLKIQPAKLEDSAVYLCASSLNRGPNEKLFFGSGTQLSVL.

The rearrangement joins TRBV11-3 to TRBJ1-6; 9 positions agree with TRBD1. This CDR3 region has 16 residues. The germline V gene has CDR1 SGHNT and CDR2 YENEEA. Trimming took 4 bases from V and 8 from J; bases not matched to a gene: 9. CDR3 DNA sequence: TGTGCCAGCAGCTCCCGTTCGGGACAGGGTTATTCACCCCTCCACTTT. Protein sequence: CASSSRSGQGYSPLHF. The complete variable domain, with remaining parts taken from reference TRBV11-3 and TRBJ1-6, reads EAGVVQSPRYKIIEKKQPVAFWCNPISGHNTLYWYLQNLGQGPELLIRYENEEAVDDSQLPKDRFSAERLKGVDSTLKIQPAELGDSAVYLCASSSRSGQGYSPLHFGNGTRLTVT.

This chain joins TRBV7-2 and TRBJ2-4; unclear D gene. Trimming shortened V by 1 base and J by 5 bases, and 12 bases separated the two germline ends. The length of the CDR3 is 15 residues. In germline, CDR1 is SGHTA, CDR2 FQGNSA. This CDR3 is CASSLDRSTENIQYF. The CDR3 nucleotides are TGTGCCAGCAGCTTAGATAGGTCAACAGAAAACATTCAGTACTTC.